This T cell receptor (beta chain) was captured by sequencing in a study of regulatory T cells in long-lasting Graves disease (dated by TCRdb to the early 2020s). General notes on the study: Newly diagnosed Graves' disease patients had taken antithyroid drugs for less than 3 months. A total of 33 samples underwent TCR sequencing: about 13 from persistent and roughly 20 from newly diagnosed Graves' disease patients. The study took place in China and was registered as a clinical trial. Persistent Graves' disease patients were compared with newly diagnosed Graves' disease patients by peripheral blood TCR sequencing and RNA sequencing.

This clonotype was seen many times. What antigen it recognizes has not been identified. Per-base qualities were not stored, and no clone one base away is much larger. The CDR3 runs 16 residues from the cysteine to the phenylalanine. Just the 48-base CDR3 DNA is kept, in frame starting at base 1. Looking up the germline V gene yields CDR1 MDHEN and CDR2 SYDVKM. Clipping removes 2 bases from V and 6 bases from J, with 6 as the unmatched junction base count. This specimen's time point label, per the study, means: newly diagnosed GD, antithyroid drugs for less than 3 months. For both TCR sequencing and RNA sequencing, RNA was extracted from PBMCs using TRIzol. The diagnosis of Graves' disease followed American Thyroid Association guidelines. Patients were recruited from an endocrinology department in Xi'an, China. From each patient, about 9.7 milliliters of peripheral blood was collected into an EDTA anticoagulant tube. Ficoll Paque Plus density gradient separation was used to isolate PBMCs, and no further T cell sorting was done. An Agilent 2100 Bioanalyzer and agarose gel were used to check RNA quality, while a NanoDrop 2000 measured RNA concentration.

The library was prepared using multiplex PCR. The data were produced on an Illumina HiSeq 4000. iRepertoire HTBI primers and Arm-PCR amplification of CDR3 regions were used to construct TCR beta libraries. Before sequencing, the PCR products underwent gel purification. In the authors' own workflow: Gene usage analysis of CDR3 amino acid clonotypes used the approximately 62 TRBV and 11 to 15 TRBJ segments found across samples. Filtered high-quality paired reads were merged into contigs using COPE and FqMerger. Contigs were aligned with BLAST to IMGT TRBV, TRBD and TRBJ reference genes, and CDR3 was defined per IMGT. Clonotypes above 0.1% frequency were classified as highly expanded clones. Repertoire diversity was measured by Shannon entropy, and V-J evenness by the Gini coefficient. Public clonotypes were defined as clonotypes shared by more than one individual. The raw public reads went through TCRdb reprocessing: fastp at Q25, MiXCR clone calling, in-frame beta chains kept. Every CDR3 protein is listed once, alongside the most common genes and DNA of its rows. The V and J calls here are based on TCRdb, not the publication. The sample contains more than 400,000 distinct CDR3 sequences, about 16% of them found a single time. Clones ranked in the top ten supply around a tenth of the sample.

General study outcomes and caveats: Only the TCR beta chain was sequenced and analyzed. The authors noted that the small sample size was a limitation that may lower accuracy. Persistent disease showed preferential use of TRBV28, TRBJ1-2 and TRBJ2-5, whereas newly diagnosed disease favored TRBV20-1 and TRBJ2-1. A larger number of public clonotypes was shared among persistent patients (fewer than 3,000) than among newly diagnosed patients (roughly 1,000). The study examined only peripheral blood because the primary lesion, thyroid tissue, could not be accessed. Compared with newly diagnosed patients, patients with persistent Graves' disease had lower TCR Shannon entropy and fewer highly expanded clones, which suggests clonal expansion.

These data were likewise used in another study, on T cells in Graves' hyperthyroidism and ophthalmopathy. The second publication reports: Stable Graves' hyperthyroidism was defined as the absence of progression to ophthalmopathy over 18 months of follow-up. The hyperthyroidism patients were between 18 and 65 years old and newly diagnosed, with a disease duration of less than 2 months. Any patient with an uncontrolled infection, another autoimmune disease, pregnancy or lactation was excluded. Clinical symptoms, serum thyroxine and TRAb, thyroid ultrasound, and orbital computed tomography formed the basis for the diagnoses. For the first round of RT-PCR on the TCR CDR3, the HTBI primer set was used together with the Qiagen OneStep RT-PCR kit. Blood samples also contained most of the expanded thyroid clonotypes (frequency above 0.001), which suggests that blood repertoires may reflect thyroid immune responses. A 13 V-J signature model separated ophthalmopathy from stable hyperthyroidism, with roughly 88% sensitivity and 81.08% specificity in cross-validation and 80%/75% in testing. In validation, the model predicted progression to ophthalmopathy a median of 6.5 months before onset, with about 67% sensitivity and roughly 77% specificity. A discovery cohort of around 100 patients, roughly 43 with Graves' ophthalmopathy and 57 with stable Graves' hyperthyroidism, was used to find distinguishing TCR V-J signatures. Prospective prediction of ophthalmopathy was tested in an independent validation cohort consisting of fewer than 20 hyperthyroidism patients and more than 15 patients who later progressed to ophthalmopathy. The 75 to 100 discovery patients were randomly split 7:3 into training and test sets. The study also compared thyroid tissue and blood T-cell repertoires from roughly six Graves' hyperthyroidism patients. Following sampling, methimazole starting at 30 mg daily was given to hyperthyroidism patients, and high-dose intravenous methylprednisolone was given to ophthalmopathy patients. A second multiplex PCR round built the libraries, followed by size selection and purification. The libraries were sequenced on an Illumina HiSeq2000 using paired-end 100 bp reads. SOAPnuke was used to process the raw data, removing reads that contained adapters or uncalled bases, had a mean Phred below 15, or lacked an exact match to the constant primer or identifier. COPE v1.2.5 was used to merge high-quality paired reads, and clonotypes were defined as unique nucleotide sequences. Clonotypes were aligned to IMGT TRBV, TRBD and TRBJ reference segments using MiTCR v1.1. The analysis included only V-J combinations with a frequency above 0.0001, which together covered approximately 99% of the repertoires. A TCS score was defined as the ratio of F50 (clonal expansion) to E x V (chaos), with BLOSUM62-based TCRdist applied between CDR3 peptides within each V-J. Welch's t-statistics and random forest reduced 450 to 600 V-J features to some 14, which were used in a naive Bayes classifier (R e1071). Sample size was not statistically predetermined, and blinding of investigators to group allocation was not performed. TCR Vbeta CDR3 sequencing of 140 or so peripheral blood samples (over 40 ophthalmopathy, roughly 72 hyperthyroidism and roughly 17 progressor patients) is reported in the paper.

The specimen comprised peripheral blood mononuclear cells (PBMCs), sampled at new diagnosis, from a patient treated with antithyroid drugs. The clonotype was recovered from a woman aged 30 to 39 with Graves disease. Donor details come from another sample of the same person, matched by shared clones. The V and J segments used are TRBV28 and TRBJ2-2; TRBD2 lines up with 10 middle nucleotides. This receptor carries the CDR3 CASSLRLAGEAGELFF. The nucleotide sequence reads as follows: TGTGCCAGCAGTTTAAGGCTAGCGGGAGAGGCCGGGGAGCTGTTTTTT.